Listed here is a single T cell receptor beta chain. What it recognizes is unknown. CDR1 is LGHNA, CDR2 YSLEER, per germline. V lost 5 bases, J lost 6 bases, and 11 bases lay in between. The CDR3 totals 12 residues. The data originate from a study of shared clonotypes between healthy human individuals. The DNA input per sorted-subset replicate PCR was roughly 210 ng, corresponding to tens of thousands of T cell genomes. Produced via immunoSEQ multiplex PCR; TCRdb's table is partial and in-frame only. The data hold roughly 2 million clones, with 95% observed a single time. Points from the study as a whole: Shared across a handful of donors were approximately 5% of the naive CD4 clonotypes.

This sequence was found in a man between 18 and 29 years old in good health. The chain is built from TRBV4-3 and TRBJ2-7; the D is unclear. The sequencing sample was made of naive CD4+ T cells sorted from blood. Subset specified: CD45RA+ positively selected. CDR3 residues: CASSKEGREQYF. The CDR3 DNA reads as TGCGCCAGCAGCAAGGAAGGTCGCGAGCAGTACTTC.